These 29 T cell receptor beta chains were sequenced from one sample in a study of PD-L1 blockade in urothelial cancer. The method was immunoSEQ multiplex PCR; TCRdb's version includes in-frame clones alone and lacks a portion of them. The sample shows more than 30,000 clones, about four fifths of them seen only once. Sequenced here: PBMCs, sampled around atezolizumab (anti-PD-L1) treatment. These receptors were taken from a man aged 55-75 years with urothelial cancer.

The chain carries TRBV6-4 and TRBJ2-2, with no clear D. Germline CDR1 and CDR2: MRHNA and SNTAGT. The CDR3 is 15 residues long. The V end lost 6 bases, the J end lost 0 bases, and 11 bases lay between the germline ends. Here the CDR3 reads CASSRVNTNTGELFF. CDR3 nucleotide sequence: TGTGCCAGCAGCCGGGTCAATACGAACACCGGGGAGCTGTTTTTT.

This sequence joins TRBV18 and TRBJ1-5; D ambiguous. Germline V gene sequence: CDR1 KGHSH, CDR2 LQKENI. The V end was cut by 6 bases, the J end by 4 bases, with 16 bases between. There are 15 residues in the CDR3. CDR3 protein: CASSPEVSENQPQHF. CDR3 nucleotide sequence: TGTGCCAGCTCCCCTGAGGTCAGCGAGAATCAGCCCCAGCATTTT.

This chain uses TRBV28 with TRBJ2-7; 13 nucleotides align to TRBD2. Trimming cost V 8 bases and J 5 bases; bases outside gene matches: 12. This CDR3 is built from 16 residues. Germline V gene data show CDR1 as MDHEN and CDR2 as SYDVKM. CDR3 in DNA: TGTGCCAGCCGAACCCGGACTAGCGGGAGTCGGGACGAGCAGTACTTC. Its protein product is CASRTRTSGSRDEQYF.

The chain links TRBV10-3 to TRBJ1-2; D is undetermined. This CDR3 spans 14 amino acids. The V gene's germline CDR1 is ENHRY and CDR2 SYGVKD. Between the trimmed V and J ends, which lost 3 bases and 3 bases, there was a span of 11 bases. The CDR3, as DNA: TGTGCCATCAGTGAACGGGGAGTGGACTATGGCTACACCTTC. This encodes CAISERGVDYGYTF.

This CDR3 reads CASSKSTSRNEKLFF. DNA for the CDR3: TGTGCCAGCAGCAAATCGACAAGCAGGAATGAAAAACTGTTTTTT. The chain uses TRBV21-1 and TRBJ1-4; no check of the table's D call, TRBD1, against the DNA was made. TRBV21-1 is an annotated pseudogene. The CDR3 loop spans 15 amino acids.

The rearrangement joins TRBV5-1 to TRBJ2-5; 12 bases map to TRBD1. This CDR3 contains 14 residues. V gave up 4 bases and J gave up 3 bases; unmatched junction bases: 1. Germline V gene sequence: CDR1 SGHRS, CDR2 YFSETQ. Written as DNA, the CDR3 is TGCGCCAGCAGCGGGACAGGGGGCGAAGAGACCCAGTACTTC. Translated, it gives CASSGTGGEETQYF.

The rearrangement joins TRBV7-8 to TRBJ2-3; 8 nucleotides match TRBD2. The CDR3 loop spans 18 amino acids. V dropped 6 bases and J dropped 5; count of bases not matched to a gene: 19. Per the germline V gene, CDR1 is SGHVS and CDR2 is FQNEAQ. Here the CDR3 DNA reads TGTGCCAGCAGATTTAGTGGAGGAGGCGGGAGGATTGGAGATACGCAGTATTTT. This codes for CASRFSGGGGRIGDTQYF.

CDR3 DNA sequence: TGTGCCAGCAGTTTAATGGCATCCTCCTACGAGCAGTACTTC. Translation: CASSLMASSYEQYF. This chain joins TRBV28 and TRBJ2-7; D not resolved. Trimming took 2 bases from V and 0 from J, leaving 8 bases between them. The CDR3 sequence is 14 residues long. Germline CDR1 MDHEN, CDR2 SYDVKM.

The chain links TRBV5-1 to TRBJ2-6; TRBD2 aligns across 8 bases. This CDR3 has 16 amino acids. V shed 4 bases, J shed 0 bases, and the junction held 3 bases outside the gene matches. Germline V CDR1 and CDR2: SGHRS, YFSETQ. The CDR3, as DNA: TGCGCCAGCAGCCCGGCGGGAGGCTCTGGGGCCAACGTCCTGACTTTC. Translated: CASSPAGGSGANVLTF.

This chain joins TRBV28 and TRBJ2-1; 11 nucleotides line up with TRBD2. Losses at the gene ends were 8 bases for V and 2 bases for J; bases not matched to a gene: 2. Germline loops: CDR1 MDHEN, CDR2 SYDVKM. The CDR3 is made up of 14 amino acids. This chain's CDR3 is CASRSGGAYNEQFF. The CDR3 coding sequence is TGTGCCAGCCGTAGCGGGGGGGCCTACAATGAGCAGTTCTTC.

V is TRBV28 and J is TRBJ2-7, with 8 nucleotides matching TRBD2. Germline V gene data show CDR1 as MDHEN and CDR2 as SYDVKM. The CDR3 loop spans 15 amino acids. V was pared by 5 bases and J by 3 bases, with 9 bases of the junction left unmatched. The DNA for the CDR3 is TGTGCCAGCAGTAACCGAGCGGGGGCCCTCTACGAGCAGTACTTC. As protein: CASSNRAGALYEQYF.

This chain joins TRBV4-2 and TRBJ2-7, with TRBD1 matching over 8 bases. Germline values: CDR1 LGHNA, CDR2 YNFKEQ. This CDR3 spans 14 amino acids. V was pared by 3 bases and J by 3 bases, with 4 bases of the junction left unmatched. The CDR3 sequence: CASSQPGTGYEQYF. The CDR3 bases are TGTGCCAGCAGCCAGCCAGGGACAGGCTACGAGCAGTACTTC.

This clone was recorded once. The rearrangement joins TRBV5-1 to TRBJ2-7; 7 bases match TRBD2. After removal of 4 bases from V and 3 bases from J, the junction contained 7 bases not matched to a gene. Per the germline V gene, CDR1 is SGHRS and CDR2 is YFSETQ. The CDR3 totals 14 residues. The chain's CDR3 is CASSTGPSGYEQYF. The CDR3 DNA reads TGCGCCAGCAGCACGGGACCTAGCGGCTACGAGCAGTACTTC.

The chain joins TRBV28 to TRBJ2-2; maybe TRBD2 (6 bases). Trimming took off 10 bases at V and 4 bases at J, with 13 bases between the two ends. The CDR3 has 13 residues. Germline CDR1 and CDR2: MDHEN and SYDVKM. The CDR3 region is CATMEGSTGELFF. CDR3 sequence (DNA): TGTGCCACTATGGAGGGCAGCACCGGGGAGCTGTTTTTT.

The CDR3 region is CASSKGGATAGTQYF. The CDR3 DNA reads TGTGCCAGCAGCAAAGGGGGGGCTACGGCAGGGACGCAGTATTTT. V and J are TRBV7-2 and TRBJ2-3, with D possibly being TRBD2 (7 bases). V lost 5 bases, J lost 9 bases, and 21 bases lay in between. The CDR3 extends over 15 amino acids. Germline CDR1 SGHTA, CDR2 FQGNSA.

The CDR3 nucleotides are TGCAGCGTTGGACTAGCGGGAGAAGAGACCCAGTACTTC. As protein: CSVGLAGEETQYF. The rearrangement joins TRBV29-1 to TRBJ2-5; TRBD2 aligns across 12 bases. This CDR3 is built from 13 residues. Losses at the gene ends were 4 bases for V and 3 bases for J; bases not matched to a gene: 0. The V gene's germline CDR1 is SQVTM and CDR2 ANQGSEA.

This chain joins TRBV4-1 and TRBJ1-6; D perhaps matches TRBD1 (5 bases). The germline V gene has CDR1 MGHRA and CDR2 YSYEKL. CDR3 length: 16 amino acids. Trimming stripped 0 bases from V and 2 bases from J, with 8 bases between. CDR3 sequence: CASSQDRDPYNSPLHF. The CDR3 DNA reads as TGCGCCAGCAGCCAAGACAGGGATCCCTATAATTCACCCCTCCACTTT.

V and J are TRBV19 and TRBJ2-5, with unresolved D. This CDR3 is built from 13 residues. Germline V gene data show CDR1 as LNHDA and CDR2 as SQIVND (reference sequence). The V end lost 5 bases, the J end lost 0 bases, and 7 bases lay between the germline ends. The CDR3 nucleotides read TGTGCCAGTAGTGGGCAGCACCAAGAGACCCAGTACTTC. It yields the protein CASSGQHQETQYF.

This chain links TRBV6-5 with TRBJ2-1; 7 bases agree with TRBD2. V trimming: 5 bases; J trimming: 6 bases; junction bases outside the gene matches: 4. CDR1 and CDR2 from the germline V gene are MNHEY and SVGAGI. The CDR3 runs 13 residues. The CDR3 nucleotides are TGTGCCAGCAGTAGGACTAGTCTCAATGAGCAGTTCTTC. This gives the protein CASSRTSLNEQFF.

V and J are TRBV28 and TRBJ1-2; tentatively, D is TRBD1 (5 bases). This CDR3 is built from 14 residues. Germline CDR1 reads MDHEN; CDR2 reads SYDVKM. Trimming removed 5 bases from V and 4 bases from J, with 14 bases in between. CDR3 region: CASSPVWDSYGYTF. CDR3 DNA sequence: TGTGCCAGCAGTCCGGTCTGGGACTCCTATGGCTACACCTTC.

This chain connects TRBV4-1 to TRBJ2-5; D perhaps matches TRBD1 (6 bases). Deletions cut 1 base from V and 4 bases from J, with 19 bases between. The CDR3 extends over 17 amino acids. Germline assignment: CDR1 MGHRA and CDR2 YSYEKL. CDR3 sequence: CASSQGYTAGARETQYF. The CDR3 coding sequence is TGCGCCAGCAGCCAAGGATATACGGCAGGGGCCCGAGAGACCCAGTACTTC.

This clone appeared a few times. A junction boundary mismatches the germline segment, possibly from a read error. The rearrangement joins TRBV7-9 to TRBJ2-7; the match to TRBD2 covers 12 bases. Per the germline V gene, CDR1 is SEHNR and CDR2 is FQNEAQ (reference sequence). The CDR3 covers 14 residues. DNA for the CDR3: TGTGCCAGCAGCCTAGCGGGGGGGATGAGGCAGCAGTACTTC. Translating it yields CASSLAGGMRQQYF.

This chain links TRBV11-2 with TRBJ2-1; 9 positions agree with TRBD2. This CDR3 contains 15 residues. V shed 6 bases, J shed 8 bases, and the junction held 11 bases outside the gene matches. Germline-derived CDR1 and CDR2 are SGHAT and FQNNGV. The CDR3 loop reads CASRRAGGVADEQFF. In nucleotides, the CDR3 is TGTGCCAGCAGAAGAGCGGGGGGAGTGGCCGATGAGCAGTTCTTC.

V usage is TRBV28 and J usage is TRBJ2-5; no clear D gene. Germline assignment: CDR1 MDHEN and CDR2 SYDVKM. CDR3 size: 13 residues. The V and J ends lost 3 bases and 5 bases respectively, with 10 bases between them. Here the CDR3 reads CASSFVVQETQYF. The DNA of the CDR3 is TGTGCCAGCAGTTTCGTGGTCCAGGAGACCCAGTACTTC.

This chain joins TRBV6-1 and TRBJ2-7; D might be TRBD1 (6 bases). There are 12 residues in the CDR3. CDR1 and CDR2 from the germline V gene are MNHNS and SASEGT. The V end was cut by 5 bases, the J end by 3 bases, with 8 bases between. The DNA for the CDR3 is TGTGCCAGCAGTATACAGGGCTACGAGCAGTACTTC. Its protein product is CASSIQGYEQYF.

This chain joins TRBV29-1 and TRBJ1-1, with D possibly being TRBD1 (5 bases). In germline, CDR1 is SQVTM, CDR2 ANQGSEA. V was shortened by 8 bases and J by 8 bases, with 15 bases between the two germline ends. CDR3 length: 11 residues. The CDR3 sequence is CSILGGSEAFF. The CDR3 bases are TGCAGCATATTGGGGGGGTCCGAAGCTTTCTTT.

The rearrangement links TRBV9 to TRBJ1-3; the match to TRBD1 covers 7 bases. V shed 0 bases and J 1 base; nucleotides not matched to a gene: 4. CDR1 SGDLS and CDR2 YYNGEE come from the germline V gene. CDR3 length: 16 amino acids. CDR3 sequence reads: CASSVEDRTSGNTIYF. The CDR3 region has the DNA TGTGCCAGCAGCGTAGAGGACAGGACGTCTGGAAACACCATATATTTT.

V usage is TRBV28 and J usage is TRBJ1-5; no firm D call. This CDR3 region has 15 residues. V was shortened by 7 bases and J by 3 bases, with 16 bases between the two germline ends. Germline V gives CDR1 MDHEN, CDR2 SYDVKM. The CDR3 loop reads CASTLSGPNNQPQHF. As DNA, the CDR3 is TGTGCCAGCACCCTTTCTGGGCCAAACAATCAGCCCCAGCATTTT.

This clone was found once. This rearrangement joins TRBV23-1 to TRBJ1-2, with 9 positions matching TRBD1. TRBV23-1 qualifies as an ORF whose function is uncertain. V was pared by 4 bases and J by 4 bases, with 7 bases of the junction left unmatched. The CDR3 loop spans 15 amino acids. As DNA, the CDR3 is TGCGCCAGCAGTCCGCCTCCGGACAGGGGCTATGGCTACACCTTC. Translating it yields CASSPPPDRGYGYTF.